These T cell receptor beta chains were read from a single sample in a study of blood T cell repertoires in COVID-19. Repertoires were generated with immunoSEQ multiplex PCR, while TCRdb's copy carries only in-frame clones and drops some. The sample holds roughly 30,000 clones, over 90% seen once. The sequencing sample was made of peripheral blood. Receptors originate from a human donor in a cohort sampled during active COVID-19. Each CDR3 is given with its conserved first and last residue.

v_call,j_call,cdr3_aa
TRBV4-1,TRBJ1-2,CASSQVSTGPNYGYTF
TRBV9,TRBJ1-6,CASSTQGRDNSPLHF
TRBV11-2,TRBJ2-1,CASSFRGSSVNNEQFF
TRBV11-2,TRBJ1-6,CASSARQGLGSPLHF
TRBV6-6,TRBJ1-3,CASSLRTGLFSGNTIYF
TRBV5-1,TRBJ1-3,CASSLWDRGPLGGNTIYF
TRBV5-1,TRBJ1-1,CASSLGQADTEAFF
TRBV6-5,TRBJ2-3,CASSYEWRGGADTQYF
TRBV13,TRBJ2-3,CASSTKTGMTDTQYF
TRBV7-9,TRBJ2-3,CASSYGTSSTDTQYF
TRBV7-9,TRBJ1-2,CASSDRTFYGYTF
TRBV10-3,TRBJ2-5,CAITAGRGGETQYF
TRBV5-1,TRBJ2-1,CASSLAGNYNEQFF
TRBV14,TRBJ2-7,CASSQQGGISYEQYF
TRBV7-9,TRBJ2-1,CASSPRSGAGRSNEQFF
TRBV6-6,TRBJ2-7,CASSTARDTAYEQYF
TRBV7-3,TRBJ2-1,CASSPLAEEGNEQFF
TRBV4-1,TRBJ2-1,CASSQARADNEQFF
TRBV24-1,TRBJ1-1,CATIIRTGVMNTEAFF
TRBV27,TRBJ1-1,CASSFSGQENTEAFF
TRBV7-2,TRBJ1-5,CASSLVGPQPQHF
TRBV11-2,TRBJ2-5,CASSRQGMETQYF
TRBV27,TRBJ2-3,CASTGLPPDTQYF
TRBV24-1,TRBJ1-1,CATSDLSVNTEAFF
TRBV7-2,TRBJ1-1,CASSSGQGVFRDTEAFF
TRBV12-5,TRBJ1-1,CASEDRQNTEAFF